This TCR beta chain was captured by sequencing in a study of blood T cell repertoires in COVID-19. Study as a whole: Some COVID-19 samples were acute and others convalescent; all came from the United States, Italy and Spain. PBMCs, B-cell-depleted T cells, or T cells provided the cDNA or gDNA that made up the material.

Germline V gives CDR1 SGHAT, CDR2 FQNNGV. The CDR3 contains 16 residues. The J segment lost 5 bases and the V segment lost 1 base, leaving 8 bases of the junction unmatched. Only one count was recorded for this clone. Cohort 3 donors counted as recovered after two negative PCRs, clearance, or resolved symptoms. Methods used by the authors: Using reference gene primer amplification, nucleated cell counts were estimated. Method: immunoSEQ multiplex PCR; TCRdb's copy keeps in-frame clones and lacks some. V, J and clone size derive from that table, while D and trimming were established from the DNA sequence. The profile shows 95,000 to 150,000 clones, 84% of them singletons.

The sequence came from a woman under 40 who had recovered from COVID-19. Sequenced material: PBMCs or T cells enriched from blood (not recorded which). The chain employs TRBV11-2 and TRBJ2-5; 9 bases agree with TRBD1. The chain's CDR3 is CASSLASRQGGETQYF. The CDR3 DNA follows: TGTGCCAGCAGCTTAGCATCACGACAGGGGGGTGAGACCCAGTACTTC. Looking up the rest from reference TRBV11-2 and TRBJ2-5 gives the full variable domain: EAGVAQSPRYKIIEKRQSVAFWCNPISGHATLYWYQQILGQGPKLLIQFQNNGVVDDSQLPKDRFSAERLKGVDSTLKIQPAKLEDSAVYLCASSLASRQGGETQYFGPGTRLLVL.